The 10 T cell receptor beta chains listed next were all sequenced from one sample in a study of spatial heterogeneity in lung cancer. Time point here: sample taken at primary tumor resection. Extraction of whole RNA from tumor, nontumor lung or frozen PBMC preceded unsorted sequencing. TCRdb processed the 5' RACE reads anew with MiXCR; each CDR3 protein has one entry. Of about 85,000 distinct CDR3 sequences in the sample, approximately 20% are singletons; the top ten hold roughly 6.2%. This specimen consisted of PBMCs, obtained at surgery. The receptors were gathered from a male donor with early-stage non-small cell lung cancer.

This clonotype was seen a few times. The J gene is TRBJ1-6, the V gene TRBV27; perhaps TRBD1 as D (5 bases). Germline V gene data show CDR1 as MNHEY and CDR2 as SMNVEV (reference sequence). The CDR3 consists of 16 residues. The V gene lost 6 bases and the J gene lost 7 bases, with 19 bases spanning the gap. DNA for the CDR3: TGTGCCAGCAGGTCCCCCCCTGGGACCAGCAATTCACCCCTCCACTTT. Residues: CASRSPPGTSNSPLHF.

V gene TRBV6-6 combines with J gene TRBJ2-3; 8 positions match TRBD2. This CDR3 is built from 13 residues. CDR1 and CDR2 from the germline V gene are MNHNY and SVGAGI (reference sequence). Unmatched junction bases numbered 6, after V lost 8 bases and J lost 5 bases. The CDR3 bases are TGTGCCAGCTTCGGGGGGGCAATAGATACGCAGTATTTT. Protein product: CASFGGAIDTQYF.

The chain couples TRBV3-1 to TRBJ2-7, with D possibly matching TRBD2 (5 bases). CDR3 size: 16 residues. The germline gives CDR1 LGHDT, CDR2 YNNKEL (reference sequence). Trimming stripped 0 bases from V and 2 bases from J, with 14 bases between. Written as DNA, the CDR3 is TGTGCCAGCAGCCAAGATCTGTTGGGAGCCACCTACGAGCAGTACTTC. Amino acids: CASSQDLLGATYEQYF.

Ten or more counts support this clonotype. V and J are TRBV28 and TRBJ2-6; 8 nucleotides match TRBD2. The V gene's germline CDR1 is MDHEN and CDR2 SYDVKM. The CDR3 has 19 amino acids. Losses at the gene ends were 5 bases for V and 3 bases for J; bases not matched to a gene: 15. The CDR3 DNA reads TGTGCCAGCAGTGGGCTAGGGGCGGGAGGATTGTATGGGGCCAACGTCCTGACTTTC. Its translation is CASSGLGAGGLYGANVLTF.

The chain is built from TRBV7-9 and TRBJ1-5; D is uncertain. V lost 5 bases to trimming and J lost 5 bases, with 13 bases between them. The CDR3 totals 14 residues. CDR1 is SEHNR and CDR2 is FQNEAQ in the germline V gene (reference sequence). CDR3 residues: CASSTSLTDQPQHF. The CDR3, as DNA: TGTGCCAGCAGCACGTCCTTGACTGATCAGCCCCAGCATTTT.

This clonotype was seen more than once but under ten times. CDR3 DNA: TGTGCCAGCAGTGCCTGGGAGGGGTACACTGAAGCTTTCTTT. It is translated as CASSAWEGYTEAFF. The chain combines TRBV27 with TRBJ1-1; weak D call: TRBD1 (5 bases). Germline CDR1 and CDR2: MNHEY and SMNVEV (reference sequence). This CDR3 has 14 residues. Trimming took 5 bases from V and 3 from J, leaving 13 bases between them.

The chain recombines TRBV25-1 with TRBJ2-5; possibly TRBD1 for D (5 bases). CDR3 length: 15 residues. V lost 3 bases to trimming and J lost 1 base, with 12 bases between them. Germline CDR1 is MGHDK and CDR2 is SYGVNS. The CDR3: CASSEPRQSQETQYF. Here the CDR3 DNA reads TGTGCCAGCAGTGAGCCCCGACAGTCCCAAGAGACCCAGTACTTC.

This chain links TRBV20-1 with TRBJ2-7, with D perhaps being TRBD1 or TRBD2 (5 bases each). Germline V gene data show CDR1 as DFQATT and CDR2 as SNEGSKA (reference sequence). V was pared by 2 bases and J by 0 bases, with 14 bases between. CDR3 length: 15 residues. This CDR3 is CSARLSGTNSYEQYF. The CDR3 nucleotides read TGCAGTGCTAGACTCTCCGGGACGAACTCCTACGAGCAGTACTTC.

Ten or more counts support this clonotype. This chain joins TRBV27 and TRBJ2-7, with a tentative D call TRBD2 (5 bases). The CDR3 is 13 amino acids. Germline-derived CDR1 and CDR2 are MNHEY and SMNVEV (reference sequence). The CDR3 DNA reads TGTGCAAGTGCGAGCGGAGATACCTACGAGCAGTACTTC. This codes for CASASGDTYEQYF.

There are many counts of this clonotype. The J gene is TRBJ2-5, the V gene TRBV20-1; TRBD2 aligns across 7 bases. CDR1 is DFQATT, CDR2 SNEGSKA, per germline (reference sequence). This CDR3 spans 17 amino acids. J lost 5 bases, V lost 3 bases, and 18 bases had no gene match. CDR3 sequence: CSARGLLARPLGETQYF. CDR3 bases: TGCAGTGCTAGGGGTCTACTAGCGCGCCCCTTGGGGGAGACCCAGTACTTC.